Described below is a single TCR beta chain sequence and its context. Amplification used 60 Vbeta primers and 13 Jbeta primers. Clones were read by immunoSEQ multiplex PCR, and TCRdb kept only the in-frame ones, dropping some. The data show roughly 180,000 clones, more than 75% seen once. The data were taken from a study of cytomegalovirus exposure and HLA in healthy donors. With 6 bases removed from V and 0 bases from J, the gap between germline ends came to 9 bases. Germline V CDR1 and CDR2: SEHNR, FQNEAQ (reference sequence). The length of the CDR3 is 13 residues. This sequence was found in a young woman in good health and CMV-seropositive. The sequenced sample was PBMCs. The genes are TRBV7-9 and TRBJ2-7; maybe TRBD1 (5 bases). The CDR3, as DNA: TGTGCCAGCAGATCAGGGTCCTCCTACGAGCAGTACTTC. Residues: CASRSGSSYEQYF.